This passage covers 29 T cell receptor beta chains from one sample sequenced in a study of OX40 agonist ivuxolimab in advanced cancers. Only in-frame clones appear in the TCRdb table, and some are missing; sequencing was by immunoSEQ multiplex PCR. The sample has around 16,000 clones, 81% seen once. Sequencing was performed on CD4+ or CD8+ T cells sorted from blood, taken in a trial of the OX40 agonist ivuxolimab. The receptor source for this set is an adult with an advanced solid tumor such as melanoma, head and neck, liver or kidney cancer.

This clone has a single count. CDR3 amino acids: CATSTISGRAYNEQFF. The CDR3 DNA reads as TGTGCCACCAGCACCATTAGCGGGAGGGCCTACAATGAGCAGTTCTTC. The chain has TRBV15 and TRBJ2-1, with 11 bases fitting TRBD2. The CDR3 is 16 amino acids. With V trimmed by 4 bases and J by 2 bases, 4 bases remained unmatched. Germline V CDR1 and CDR2: LNHNV, YYDKDF (reference sequence). The full variable domain, rest sourced from reference TRBV15 and TRBJ2-1, is DAMVIQNPRYQVTQFGKPVTLSCSQTLNHNVMYWYQQKSSQAPKLLFHYYDKDFNNEADTPDNFQSRRPNTSFCFLDIRSPGLGDTAMYLCATSTISGRAYNEQFFGPGTRLTVL.

The chain uses TRBV27 and TRBJ2-1, with 8 bases lining up with TRBD2. Germline V lookup: CDR1 MNHEY, CDR2 SMNVEV (reference sequence). V shed 6 bases, J shed 9 bases, and the junction held 7 bases outside the gene matches. This CDR3 contains 13 residues. The CDR3 protein is CASRASGWGEQFF. Here the CDR3 DNA reads TGTGCCAGCAGGGCTAGCGGGTGGGGTGAGCAGTTCTTC.

The rearrangement uses TRBV15 and TRBJ2-5, with a weak D call TRBD1 (6 bases). V was cut by 5 bases and J by 2 bases, with 21 bases left in between. Germline V gene lookup returns CDR1 LNHNV and CDR2 YYDKDF (reference sequence). There are 17 residues in the CDR3. The CDR3 DNA reads TGTGCCACCAGCGCCGAGAAGGACAGTTGGGAACAAGAGACCCAGTACTTC. Its protein product is CATSAEKDSWEQETQYF.

V and J are TRBV2 and TRBJ1-6; the match to TRBD1 covers 8 bases. Germline V gene lookup returns CDR1 SNHLY and CDR2 FYNNEI. Trimming took 9 bases from V and 7 from J; bases not matched to a gene: 2. The CDR3 is 12 residues long. The CDR3 spells CARTGVNSPLHF. The CDR3 nucleotides are TGTGCCAGGACAGGGGTGAATTCACCCCTCCACTTT.

This clone has just one count. V usage is TRBV6-5 and J usage is TRBJ1-1; D not resolved. This CDR3 has 14 amino acids. Trimming removed 7 bases from V and 0 bases from J, with 12 bases in between. The V gene's germline CDR1 is MNHEY and CDR2 SVGAGI. The CDR3 protein is CASTERVMNTEAFF. DNA of the CDR3: TGTGCCAGCACCGAAAGGGTCATGAACACTGAAGCTTTCTTT.

This clone was seen only a few times. V is TRBV7-9 and J is TRBJ1-4; D is unclear. Trimming took off 0 bases at V and 2 bases at J, with 13 bases between the two ends. Germline CDR1 SEHNR, CDR2 FQNEAQ (reference sequence). The CDR3 totals 17 residues. The CDR3 nucleotides are TGTGCCAGCAGCTTAGCTCAGAGGGCCCGGACTAATGAAAAACTGTTTTTT. Translated: CASSLAQRARTNEKLFF.

V and J are TRBV9 and TRBJ2-7, with TRBD2 matching 12 bases. V lost 0 bases and J lost 3; bases outside the gene matches: 4. The CDR3 totals 16 residues. Germline loops: CDR1 SGDLS, CDR2 YYNGEE. CDR3 residues: CASSVGSGLAGYEQYF. CDR3 DNA sequence: TGTGCCAGCAGCGTAGGGTCGGGACTAGCGGGCTACGAGCAGTACTTC.

This clone has just one count. This chain links TRBV5-7 with TRBJ2-4, with 9 bases aligning to TRBD2. TRBV5-7 is an ORF, with its function uncertain. The CDR3 spans 18 residues. With V trimmed by 0 bases and J by 3 bases, 10 bases remained unmatched. The CDR3 sequence: CASSLAASGEYDKNIQYF. CDR3 DNA sequence: TGTGCCAGCAGCTTGGCGGCTAGCGGGGAATATGACAAAAACATTCAGTACTTC.

This clone is labeled as medium-sized. The chain combines TRBV28 with TRBJ1-2; the D is unclear. The CDR3 loop spans 15 amino acids. V was trimmed by 4 bases and J by 1 base, leaving 13 bases between them. Germline V gene sequence: CDR1 MDHEN, CDR2 SYDVKM. Here the CDR3 DNA reads TGTGCCAGCAGTTCCCGTCGGAGGTATAACTATGGCTACACCTTC. Amino acids: CASSSRRRYNYGYTF.

As to this clone: Other DNA sequences within the sample encode an identical CDR3. This chain uses TRBV6-5 with TRBJ2-7; D assignment may be TRBD1 or TRBD2 (5 bases each). V shed 0 bases and J shed 7 bases, with 19 bases lying between them. The CDR3 runs 16 residues. The germline V gene encodes CDR1 MNHEY and CDR2 SVGAGI. For the CDR3, the DNA is TGTGCCAGCAGTTACTCGATGGGGGACCCGGTTGGGGAGCAGTACTTC. This translates into CASSYSMGDPVGEQYF.

This sequence joins TRBV2 and TRBJ1-2; D ambiguous. The CDR3 runs 10 residues. V was clipped by 7 bases and J by 6 bases, with 6 bases between them. CDR1 is SNHLY, CDR2 FYNNEI, per germline. CDR3 coding DNA: TGTGCCAGCAATGGGGATGGCTACACCTTC. Translated, it gives CASNGDGYTF.

V and J are TRBV4-3 and TRBJ1-5; TRBD1 is a possible D gene (5 bases). Germline V gene sequence: CDR1 LGHNA, CDR2 YSLEER. This CDR3 is built from 14 residues. Trimming removed 0 bases at V and 5 bases at J, with 8 bases between. Written as DNA, the CDR3 is TGCGCCAGCAGCCAAGATCGGGGCGATCAGCCCCAGCATTTT. Protein sequence: CASSQDRGDQPQHF.

The gene calls are TRBV7-8 and TRBJ2-2; possible D gene TRBD1, 6 bases. Germline CDR1 SGHVS, CDR2 FQNEAQ. Between the trimmed V and J ends, which lost 4 bases and 1 base, there was a span of 13 bases. The CDR3 runs 16 residues. For the CDR3, the DNA is TGTGCCAGCAGCTCGACTACAGGGTGGAACACCGGGGAGCTGTTTTTT. Translation: CASSSTTGWNTGELFF.

J is TRBJ2-3 and V is TRBV11-2; tentative D call: TRBD2 (6 bases). Trimming stripped 5 bases from V and 0 bases from J, with 12 bases between. This CDR3 spans 15 amino acids. Germline loops: CDR1 SGHAT, CDR2 FQNNGV. CDR3 sequence: CASSRLAGSTDTQYF. In DNA form, the CDR3 reads TGTGCCAGCAGCCGCCTGGCGGGGAGCACAGATACGCAGTATTTT.

The DNA of the CDR3 is TGTGCCAGCAGTGAAGCGAAAAGACGAGTTACTAACATGAACACTGAAGCTTTCTTT. Its protein product is CASSEAKRRVTNMNTEAFF. The chain couples TRBV6-1 to TRBJ1-1; D gene uncertain. Germline-derived CDR1 and CDR2 are MNHNS and SASEGT. The ends were cut back, 0 bases at V and 0 bases at J, with 20 bases in the middle. The CDR3 spans 19 residues.

This chain connects TRBV6-1 to TRBJ2-7, with D perhaps TRBD1 (5 bases). CDR1 is MNHNS and CDR2 is SASEGT in the germline V gene. V dropped 6 bases and J dropped 5 bases, with 8 bases sitting between them. The CDR3 length is 11 residues. This chain's CDR3 is CASRGVHEQYF. CDR3 sequence (DNA): TGTGCCAGCAGAGGGGTCCACGAGCAGTACTTC.

This clone was recorded once. The rearrangement links TRBV23-1 to TRBJ1-5; weak D call: TRBD1 (6 bases). TRBV23-1 is an ORF for which the function is uncertain. The CDR3 totals 16 residues. V was pared by 2 bases and J by 4 bases, with 15 bases between. CDR3 region: CASSQKGGEENQPQHF. The CDR3 nucleotides are TGCGCCAGCAGTCAAAAGGGGGGAGAAGAGAATCAGCCCCAGCATTTT.

J is TRBJ2-3 and V is TRBV2; D possibly corresponds to TRBD1 (7 bases). The CDR3 has 14 residues. With 10 bases removed from V and 2 bases from J, the gap between germline ends came to 16 bases. Germline V lookup: CDR1 SNHLY, CDR2 FYNNEI. The CDR3: CATGQAGNTDTQYF. The CDR3 coding sequence is TGTGCCACCGGACAGGCGGGAAACACAGATACGCAGTATTTT.

V usage is TRBV4-3 and J usage is TRBJ2-2; D not certain. The V and J ends lost 1 base and 4 bases respectively, with 10 bases between them. This CDR3 contains 15 residues. In germline, CDR1 is LGHNA, CDR2 YSLEER. The CDR3 is CASSQGSGVTGELFF. The CDR3 coding sequence is TGCGCCAGCAGCCAAGGGTCTGGGGTCACCGGGGAGCTGTTTTTT.

The rearrangement joins TRBV7-3 to TRBJ2-2; 15 positions match TRBD2. CDR1 SGHTA and CDR2 FQGTGA come from the germline V gene. This CDR3 has 17 amino acids. Losses at the gene ends were 6 bases for V and 5 bases for J; bases not matched to a gene: 7. CDR3 bases: TGTGCCAGCAGGGGACTAGCGGGAGGAAGGAGGACCGGGGAGCTGTTTTTT. As protein: CASRGLAGGRRTGELFF.

The chain joins TRBV6-6 to TRBJ2-1; D possibly uses TRBD1 or TRBD2 (5 bases each). This CDR3 comprises 15 residues. CDR1 is MNHNY and CDR2 is SVGAGI in the germline V gene (reference sequence). V dropped 6 bases and J dropped 2 bases, with 14 bases sitting between them. Here the CDR3 DNA reads TGTGCCAGCAGCCCGGTGGGGGAGACCTACAATGAGCAGTTCTTC. This sequence encodes CASSPVGETYNEQFF.

This clone was counted only a few times. CDR3 DNA sequence: TGTGCCAGCAGCATGACAGGGGCGGTTGGAAACACCATATATTTT. This codes for CASSMTGAVGNTIYF. V is TRBV28 and J is TRBJ1-3, with 8 positions matching TRBD1. This CDR3 comprises 15 residues. Germline CDR1 reads MDHEN; CDR2 reads SYDVKM. The V and J ends lost 6 bases and 3 bases, in that order; junction bases with no gene match: 7. Using reference TRBV28 and TRBJ1-3 for the parts outside the CDR3, the full variable domain is DVKVTQSSRYLVKRTGEKVFLECVQDMDHENMFWYRQDPGLGLRLIYFSYDVKMKEKGDIPEGYSVSREKKERFSLILESASTNQTSMYLCASSMTGAVGNTIYFGEGSWLTVV.

This clone has a handful of counts. The V call is TRBV7-9, the J call TRBJ2-7; D is uncertain. This CDR3 is built from 15 residues. V dropped 1 base and J dropped 3 bases, with 13 bases sitting between them. Per the germline V gene, CDR1 is SEHNR and CDR2 is FQNEAQ (reference sequence). CDR3 residues: CASSLVSGPSYEQYF. In DNA, the CDR3 is TGTGCCAGCAGCTTAGTATCTGGACCGAGCTACGAGCAGTACTTC.

V usage is TRBV13 and J usage is TRBJ1-2; D not certain. The germline gives CDR1 PRHDT, CDR2 FYEKMQ (reference sequence). This CDR3 comprises 15 residues. Trimming removed 1 base at V and 5 bases at J, with 14 bases between. In DNA, the CDR3 is TGTGCCAGCAGCTTAGCTCACTCCCCGGCGTATGGCTACACCTTC. Protein: CASSLAHSPAYGYTF.

The chain joins TRBV7-9 to TRBJ2-7, with D possibly TRBD1 on 6 matching bases. Germline V gene sequence: CDR1 SEHNR, CDR2 FQNEAQ (reference sequence). V was clipped by 4 bases and J by 3 bases, with 13 bases between them. The CDR3 has 14 residues. CDR3 nucleotides: TGTGCCAGCAGCTCAGAGGGGGAGAACTACGAGCAGTACTTC. Translation gives CASSSEGENYEQYF.

The chain combines TRBV11-2 with TRBJ2-1; D unresolved. This CDR3 spans 15 amino acids. Between the trimmed V and J ends, which lost 1 base and 1 base, there was a span of 8 bases. CDR1 SGHAT and CDR2 FQNNGV come from the germline V gene. The CDR3 DNA follows: TGTGCCAGCAGCTTAGGACCTAGGTCCTACAATGAGCAGTTCTTC. Residues: CASSLGPRSYNEQFF.

DNA of the CDR3: TGTGCCACCAGCCTTAAAGCCCAGGCAGGGCCATATAGCAATCAGCCCCAGCATTTT. Amino acids: CATSLKAQAGPYSNQPQHF. The chain employs TRBV15 and TRBJ1-5; D is perhaps TRBD1 (5 bases). CDR1 and CDR2 from the germline V gene are LNHNV and YYDKDF (reference sequence). There are 19 residues in the CDR3. Trimming stripped 5 bases from V and 0 bases from J, with 23 bases between.

The chain links TRBV18 to TRBJ2-3; no firm D call. The germline gives CDR1 KGHSH, CDR2 LQKENI. Trimming stripped 3 bases from V and 2 bases from J, with 6 bases between. The CDR3 runs 13 residues. The CDR3 sequence is CASSPGLTDTQYF. The CDR3 bases are TGTGCCAGCTCACCCGGGCTCACAGATACGCAGTATTTT.

The chain couples TRBV28 to TRBJ2-1; no firm D call. Germline V gives CDR1 MDHEN, CDR2 SYDVKM. Trimming removed 3 bases at V and 7 bases at J, with 4 bases between. There are 11 residues in the CDR3. CDR3 amino acids: CASSFLNEQFF. CDR3 coding DNA: TGTGCCAGCAGTTTTTTGAATGAGCAGTTCTTC.